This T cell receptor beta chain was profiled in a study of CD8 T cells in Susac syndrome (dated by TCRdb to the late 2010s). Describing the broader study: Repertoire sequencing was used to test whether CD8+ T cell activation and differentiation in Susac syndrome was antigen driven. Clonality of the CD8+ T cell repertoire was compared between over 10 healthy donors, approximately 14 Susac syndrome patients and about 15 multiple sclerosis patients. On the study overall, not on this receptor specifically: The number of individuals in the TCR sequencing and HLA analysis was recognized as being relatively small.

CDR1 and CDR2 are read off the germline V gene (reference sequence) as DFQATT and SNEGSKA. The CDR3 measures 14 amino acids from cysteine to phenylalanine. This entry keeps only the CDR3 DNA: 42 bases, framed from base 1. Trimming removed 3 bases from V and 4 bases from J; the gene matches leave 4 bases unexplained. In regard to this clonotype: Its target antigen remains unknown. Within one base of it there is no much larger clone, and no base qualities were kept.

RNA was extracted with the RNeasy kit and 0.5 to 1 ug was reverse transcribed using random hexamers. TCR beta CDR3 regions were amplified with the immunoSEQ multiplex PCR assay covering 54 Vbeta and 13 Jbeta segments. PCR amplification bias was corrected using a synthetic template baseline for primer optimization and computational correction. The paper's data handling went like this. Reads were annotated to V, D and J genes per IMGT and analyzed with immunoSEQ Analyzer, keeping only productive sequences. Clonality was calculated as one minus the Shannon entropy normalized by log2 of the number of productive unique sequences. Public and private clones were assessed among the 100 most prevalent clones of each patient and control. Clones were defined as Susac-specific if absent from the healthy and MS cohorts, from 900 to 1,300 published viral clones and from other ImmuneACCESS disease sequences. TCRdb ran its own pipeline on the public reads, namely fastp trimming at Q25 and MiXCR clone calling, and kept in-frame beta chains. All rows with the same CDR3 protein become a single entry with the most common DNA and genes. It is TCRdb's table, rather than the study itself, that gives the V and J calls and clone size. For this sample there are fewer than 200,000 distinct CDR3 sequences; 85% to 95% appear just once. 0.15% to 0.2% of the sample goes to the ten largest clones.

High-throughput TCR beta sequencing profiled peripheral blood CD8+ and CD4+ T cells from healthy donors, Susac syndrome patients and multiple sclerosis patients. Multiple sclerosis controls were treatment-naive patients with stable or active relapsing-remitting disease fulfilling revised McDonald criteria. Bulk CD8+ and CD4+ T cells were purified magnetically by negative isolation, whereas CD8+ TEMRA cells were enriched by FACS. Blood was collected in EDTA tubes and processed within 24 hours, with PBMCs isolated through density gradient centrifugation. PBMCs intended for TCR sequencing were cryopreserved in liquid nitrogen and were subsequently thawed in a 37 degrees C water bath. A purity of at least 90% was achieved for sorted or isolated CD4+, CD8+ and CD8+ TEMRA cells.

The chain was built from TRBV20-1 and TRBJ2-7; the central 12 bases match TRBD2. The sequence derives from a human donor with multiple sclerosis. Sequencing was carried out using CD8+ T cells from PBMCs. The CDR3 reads CSARGTSGWYEQYF. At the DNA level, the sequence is TGCAGTGCTAGGGGGACTAGCGGGTGGTACGAGCAGTACTTC.